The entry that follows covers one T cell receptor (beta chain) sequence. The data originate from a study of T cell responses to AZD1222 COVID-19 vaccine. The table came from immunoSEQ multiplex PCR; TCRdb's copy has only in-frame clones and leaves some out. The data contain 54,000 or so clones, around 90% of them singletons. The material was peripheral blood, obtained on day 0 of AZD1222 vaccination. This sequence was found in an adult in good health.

The CDR3 DNA reads as TGTGCCAGCAGCCAGATAGGGCCCACAGATACGCAGTATTTT. Translation: CASSQIGPTDTQYF. The genes are TRBV7-8 and TRBJ2-3; D unresolved. CDR3 size: 14 residues. From germline, CDR1 is SGHVS and CDR2 FQNEAQ. Trimming took 5 bases from V and 2 from J, leaving 11 bases between them.